This TCR beta chain derives from a study of technical replicates of blood from a few donors. The CDR3 length is 17 residues. Trimming at V came to 0 bases and at J to 4 bases, leaving 4 bases not matched to a gene. Germline CDR1 MDHEN, CDR2 SYDVKM. Measured with immunoSEQ multiplex PCR; TCRdb has only the in-frame clones, and not every one. The sample has 17,000 or so clones, around nine tenths seen once. The V gene is TRBV28, the J gene TRBJ2-7; TRBD2 matches at 15 bases. This receptor was identified in a human donor in good health. Specimen: PBMCs. The CDR3 region is CASSLWGGLAGGYEQYF. The CDR3 DNA follows: TGTGCCAGCAGTTTATGGGGGGGACTAGCGGGAGGTTACGAGCAGTACTTC. Full variable domain (outside the CDR3, taken from reference TRBV28 and TRBJ2-7): DVKVTQSSRYLVKRTGEKVFLECVQDMDHENMFWYRQDPGLGLRLIYFSYDVKMKEKGDIPEGYSVSREKKERFSLILESASTNQTSMYLCASSLWGGLAGGYEQYFGPGTRLTVT.